These T cell receptor beta chains were read from a single sample in a study of blood T cell repertoires in COVID-19. Using immunoSEQ multiplex PCR, the repertoire was profiled, and TCRdb retains in-frame clones only, with some absent. Found here are roughly 150,000 clones, approximately 87% of them singletons; the top ten hold under 4.5%. The sample consisted of PBMCs or T cells enriched from blood (not recorded which). The receptors were gathered from a man aged 45-60 years in a cohort exposed to, infected with or recovered from COVID-19 (not recorded which). CDR3s include the opening cysteine and the closing phenylalanine or tryptophan. D genes are given only for firm matches. Size is omitted from some rows. Given values are once, few, many or a class for expanded clones.

clone_size j_call d_call v_call cdr3_nt cdr3_aa
NA TRBJ1-1 NA TRBV30 TGTGCCTGGAGTGCCACCCTAACGGGTGAAGCTTTCTTT CAWSATLTGEAFF
NA TRBJ1-2 NA TRBV19 TGTGCCAGTAGTTCATCCGGGACTGCATCCACGGGCTACACCTTC CASSSSGTASTGYTF
NA TRBJ2-4 NA TRBV5-1 TGCGCCAGCAGCTTGGATCAGTCCCTAGCCAAAAACATTCAGTACTTC CASSLDQSLAKNIQYF
NA TRBJ1-2 NA TRBV7-2 TGTGCCAGCAGCCCGGGGGGATCCCAGGGCTACACCTTC CASSPGGSQGYTF
NA TRBJ2-5 TRBD1 TRBV5-4 TGTGCCAGCAGCGACAGGGGGTCGGGAGAGACCCAGTACTTC CASSDRGSGETQYF
NA TRBJ1-2 NA TRBV30 TGTGCCTGGAGCCAAAGACAGACCTATGGCTACACCTTC CAWSQRQTYGYTF
NA TRBJ2-7 TRBD2 TRBV28 TGTGCCAGCACCCATGGGGGGGGGAGTAGATACTACGAGCAGTACTTC CASTHGGGSRYYEQYF
NA TRBJ2-3 TRBD2 TRBV24-1 TGTGCCACCAGTGAGACTAGCGGGGGGCGGGGAGATACGCAGTATTTT CATSETSGGRGDTQYF
NA TRBJ2-7 NA TRBV15 TGTGCCACCAGCAGAGATGTTGGGGGGACCTACGAGCAGTACTTC CATSRDVGGTYEQYF
NA TRBJ1-1 NA TRBV7-9 TGTGCCAGCAGCTTAGGCGCAGTCGCACTAGACGCTTTCTTT CASSLGAVALDAFF
NA TRBJ2-7 TRBD2 TRBV7-9 TGTGCCAGCAGCCAAAGGACTAGCGGTCTCCGCTCCTACGAGCAGTACTTC CASSQRTSGLRSYEQYF
NA TRBJ2-7 TRBD2 TRBV10-3 TGTGCCATCAGTGACGGGCTAGCGGGGGGGCCCTACGAGCAGTACTTC CAISDGLAGGPYEQYF
NA TRBJ1-5 NA TRBV5-1 TGCGCCAGCAGCCCCGGGACACTTGATAGCAATCAGCCCCAGCATTTT CASSPGTLDSNQPQHF
NA TRBJ1-5 TRBD1 TRBV7-2 TGTGCCAGCAGCCCCGGACAGGGGGCTAGGCCCCAGCATTTT CASSPGQGARPQHF
NA TRBJ1-3 NA TRBV15 TGTGCCACCAGCAGAGATTATACATTGGGAAACACCATATATTTT CATSRDYTLGNTIYF
NA TRBJ1-1 NA TRBV5-1 TGCGCCAGCGACTTCGCGGGCAGGGGCACTGAAGCTTTCTTT CASDFAGRGTEAFF
once TRBJ1-2 NA TRBV9 TGTGCCAGCAGCCTGGGGAGAGGAGATAACTATGGCTACACCTTC CASSLGRGDNYGYTF
NA TRBJ1-1 NA TRBV19 TGTGCCAGTAGTATATTCGCGGGTCTCATGAACACTGAAGCTTTCTTT CASSIFAGLMNTEAFF
NA TRBJ2-1 TRBD2 TRBV14 TGTGCCAGCAGCCAAGATGTGACTAGCGGGTACAATGAGCAGTTCTTC CASSQDVTSGYNEQFF
NA TRBJ1-2 NA TRBV29-1 TGCAGCGTTGATCCGGGGGACTATGGCTACACCTTC CSVDPGDYGYTF
NA TRBJ1-2 TRBD1 TRBV27 TGTGCCAGCAGTTTATCGAGACAGGGACGGGGCTACACCTTC CASSLSRQGRGYTF
once TRBJ2-5 NA TRBV5-6 TGTGCCAGCAGGGGCAGCCAAGAGACCCAGTACTTC CASRGSQETQYF
NA TRBJ2-1 TRBD1 TRBV10-3 TGTGCCATCAGGGGATCCGGGACAGGGGGCGACTCCTACAATGAGCAGTTCTTC CAIRGSGTGGDSYNEQFF
NA TRBJ2-7 TRBD2 TRBV11-2 TGTGCCAGCAGCTTAGGGGAGGGCAGGGTAAGCCACGAGCAGTACTTC CASSLGEGRVSHEQYF
NA TRBJ1-1 NA TRBV12-3/TRBV12-4 TGTGCCAGCATCCAGAACACTGAAGCTTTCTTT CASIQNTEAFF
NA TRBJ1-1 NA TRBV30 TGTGCCTGGAGTGGAGGGTTCACTGAAGCTTTCTTT CAWSGGFTEAFF
NA TRBJ2-3 TRBD2 TRBV18 TGTGCCAGCTCACCGGCTCTAGCGGGGGGCACAGATACGCAGTATTTT CASSPALAGGTDTQYF
NA TRBJ1-2 NA TRBV29-1 TGCAGCGTGGAAGGGAGGACAGACAGAGATCTTGGCTATGGCTACACCTTC CSVEGRTDRDLGYGYTF
NA TRBJ1-1 TRBD1 TRBV7-9 TGTGCCAGCAGCTTCTCAGGGGGAGAAACTGAAGCTTTCTTT CASSFSGGETEAFF
NA TRBJ1-1 NA TRBV6-7 TGTGCCAGCAGTTACAGCGGGACCGAAGCGGGGAACACTGAAGCTTTCTTT CASSYSGTEAGNTEAFF
NA TRBJ2-7 TRBD2 TRBV9 TGTGCCAGCAGCCCCTCGGAGGGAGGGGAGGACGAGCAGTACTTC CASSPSEGGEDEQYF
NA TRBJ2-5 TRBD2 TRBV5-6 TGTGCCAGCAGCTTGTATTGGACTAGCGGGAACCAAGAGACCCAGTACTTC CASSLYWTSGNQETQYF
NA TRBJ2-1 NA TRBV2 TGTGCCAGCAGTGAGAGTCGGAGCTCGTTAATCGATGAGCAGTTCTTC CASSESRSSLIDEQFF
NA TRBJ1-4 NA TRBV6-1 TGTGCCAGCAGTGAATCGGGGACACCGGTAGCAACTAATGAAAAACTGTTTTTT CASSESGTPVATNEKLFF
once TRBJ1-2 TRBD1 TRBV28 TGTGCCAGCAGTTTATGGGCAGGGGGAGACTATGGCTACACCTTC CASSLWAGGDYGYTF
NA TRBJ1-6 TRBD1 TRBV7-3 TGTGCCAGCGCCGGGACAGGGAATTCACCCCTCCACTTT CASAGTGNSPLHF
once TRBJ1-1 TRBD1 TRBV5-1 TGCGCCAGCAGCCGTGACCCCGACAGGGTGGGTGAAGCTTTCTTT CASSRDPDRVGEAFF